This T cell receptor beta chain is from a study of shared clonotypes between healthy human individuals. Study results and limitations: Clonotype sharing among the donors was expected to vary with sequencing depth. Represented diversity, genetic and exposure-history alike, was limited by few donors. The study sampled only blood, and tissue repertoires likely differ. Around 5% was the fraction of naive CD4 clonotypes found shared across four donors.

CD45RO-negative CD8 cells positively selected for CCR7 made up the naive population, which excluded terminally differentiated effector memory CD45RA+ cells. Worth noting for this clone: As yet, its antigen is unknown.

Sequenced by immunoSEQ multiplex PCR; TCRdb stores in-frame clones only, minus some. This table holds about 2.2 million clones, roughly 93% found once. Trimming stripped 0 bases from V and 0 bases from J, with 10 bases between. Germline lookup yields CDR1 SGDLS and CDR2 YYNGEE. The CDR3 is made up of 16 amino acids. What was sequenced was naive CD8+ T cells from PBMCs. This TCR came from a man aged 18-30 years in good health. Some clones in this sample may be carry-over from other donors' samples. The chain uses TRBV9 and TRBJ2-1; D may be TRBD1 or TRBD2 (5 bases each). CDR3 bases: TGTGCCAGCAGCGTAGCTACCGGGACCTCCTACAATGAGCAGTTCTTC. Its protein is CASSVATGTSYNEQFF.